This T cell receptor (beta chain) was captured by sequencing in a study of blood T cell repertoires in COVID-19. TCRdb's copy holds only in-frame clones and misses some; the assay was immunoSEQ multiplex PCR. Of approximately 180,000 clones listed, roughly 87% were seen once; the top ten hold 1.5% to 2%. This clone was detected a few times. CDR3 size: 16 residues. Trimming took off 9 bases at V and 3 bases at J, with 23 bases between the two ends. CDR1 and CDR2 (germline): LNHDA, SQIVND (reference sequence). The sample consisted of peripheral blood. The chain joins TRBV19 to TRBJ1-2; no clear D. This clonotype was obtained from a woman aged 50 to 60 with acute or convalescent COVID-19. In nucleotides, the CDR3 is TGTGCCAGCCGCAGGAACGCCGGGGAAATAGACTATGGCTACACCTTC. Translation gives CASRRNAGEIDYGYTF. The whole variable domain, remainder taken from reference TRBV19 and TRBJ1-2, is DGGITQSPKYLFRKEGQNVTLSCEQNLNHDAMYWYRQDPGQGLRLIYYSQIVNDFQKGDIAEGYSVSREKKESFPLTVTSAQKNPTAFYLCASRRNAGEIDYGYTFGSGTRLTVV.